This T cell receptor beta chain was obtained from a study of CD8 T cells in ankylosing spondylitis. Regarding the study as a whole: Clones linked to disease were reported to show significant enrichment in matched ankylosing spondylitis synovial fluid. Characteristic, it appeared, of ankylosing spondylitis blood was a TCR beta motif of several highly homologous variants. In synovial fluid and blood from reactive arthritis, some motif variants were previously reported.

The CDR3 is 15 residues long. Germline V gene lookup returns CDR1 MGHRA and CDR2 YSYEKL. V was trimmed by 4 bases and J by 4 bases, leaving 17 bases between them. A remark on this clonotype: Its antigen remains unidentified.

One entry per CDR3 protein, called by TCRdb with MiXCR from the 5' RACE reads. The sample includes around 220,000 distinct CDR3 sequences, 15% to 20% of them seen just once. Sequenced: blood, either unsorted or a sorted T cell fraction (not recorded which). This sequence originates from a male donor with ankylosing spondylitis. J is TRBJ2-7 and V is TRBV4-1; TRBD2 is a possible D gene (5 bases). Written as DNA, the CDR3 is TGCGCCAGCAGCCTCTCGGACTCCCCAGCATACGAGCAGTACTTC. Its translation: CASSLSDSPAYEQYF.